The clone carrying this TCR beta chain appeared a few times. Its antigen is still unknown. TCRdb's copy holds only in-frame clones and misses some; the assay was immunoSEQ multiplex PCR. The sample shows roughly 34,000 clones, about four fifths of them seen only once. Time point specified: week 5, during vaccination. Topical imiquimod was applied with each vaccine dose, which held 300 ug of mutant IDH1 20-mer peptide. This sample was taken from a study of a mutant IDH1 vaccine in newly diagnosed glioma. Looking at the study overall: Most patients had received both radiotherapy and temozolomide, the prior options being radiotherapy, temozolomide, or both.

This CDR3 has 15 residues. Germline CDR1 and CDR2: MDHEN and SYDVKM. V gave up 4 bases and J gave up 6 bases, with 16 bases separating them. The V gene is TRBV28, the J gene TRBJ1-5; maybe TRBD1 (5 bases). This receptor was identified in a man in his fifties with glioma. Specimen: PBMCs, collected from a glioma patient whose treatment included an IDH1 peptide vaccine. The CDR3 coding sequence is TGTGCCAGCAGTTCCCCGTTAGGGGAGGCTCAGCCCCAGCATTTT. Its protein product is CASSSPLGEAQPQHF.